The T cell receptor beta chain described here comes from a study of identifying expanded T cells in peripheral blood. The repertoire was sequenced with immunoSEQ multiplex PCR; TCRdb's copy has only in-frame clones and lacks some. Seen here are 70,000 to 95,000 clones, roughly 90% observed once, and the top ten hold around 3.8%. The receptor was derived from a person aged 18 to 70 in good health. The sequenced sample was blood.

In nucleotides, the CDR3 is TGTGCCAGCAGCCCGGCTGTGGAGGGGAACACTGAAGCTTTCTTT. This sequence encodes CASSPAVEGNTEAFF. This rearrangement joins TRBV7-3 to TRBJ1-1; no clear D gene. This CDR3 is 15 amino acids long. Germline V gene sequence: CDR1 SGHTA, CDR2 FQGTGA. Trimming shortened V by 5 bases and J by 1 base, and 14 bases separated the two germline ends.